A selection of T cell receptor beta chains follows, all from one sample in a study of cytomegalovirus exposure and HLA in healthy donors. TCRdb keeps only in-frame clones here, not all; method: immunoSEQ multiplex PCR. The profile shows roughly 190,000 clones, approximately 70% of them singletons. The sequencing input was PBMCs. Source of these receptors: a woman in her 30s in good health and CMV-seronegative. Each CDR3 is given with its conserved first and last residue. The order of the fields is CDR3 protein, CDR3 DNA, J gene, D gene, clone size, CDR3 length, V gene. A D gene is named only where the DNA matches it firmly. Clone size is given for some rows only: seen once, a few or many times, or a class if the clone is expanded.

CASSPSTGAANYGYTF | TGTGCCAGCAGCCCATCGACAGGGGCAGCTAACTATGGCTACACCTTC | TRBJ1-2 | TRBD1 | few | 16 | TRBV7-9
CASSQLAGVEQYF | TGCGCCAGCAGCCAACTAGCTGGAGTCGAGCAGTACTTC | TRBJ2-7 | - | few | 13 | TRBV4-1
CASMGVVEQFF | TGTGCCAGCATGGGAGTGGTGGAGCAGTTCTTC | TRBJ2-1 | - | once | 11 | TRBV7-9
CASSLIKENNEQFF | TGTGCCAGCAGTTTAATAAAGGAGAACAATGAGCAGTTCTTC | TRBJ2-1 | - | few | 14 | TRBV27
CASSPGGTTGTGELFF | TGTGCCAGCAGCCCTGGAGGGACGACGGGAACCGGGGAGCTGTTTTTT | TRBJ2-2 | - | - | 16 | TRBV5-4
CASSKEVGQSTDTQYF | TGTGCCAGCAGCAAGGAGGTGGGACAGAGCACAGATACGCAGTATTTT | TRBJ2-3 | TRBD1 | once | 16 | TRBV7-6
CAWSLIGRGNGYTF | TGTGCCTGGAGTTTGATTGGCAGGGGGAATGGCTACACCTTC | TRBJ1-2 | TRBD1 | few | 14 | TRBV30
CASSGFRTGRNGYTF | TGTGCCAGCAGCGGCTTCCGGACAGGGAGGAATGGCTACACCTTC | TRBJ1-2 | TRBD1 | - | 15 | TRBV2
CASSETTDSFYEQYF | TGTGCCAGCAGCGAAACCACCGACAGTTTCTACGAGCAGTACTTC | TRBJ2-7 | - | - | 15 | TRBV11-2
CASSIQTGANYGYTF | TGTGCCAGCAGCATTCAGACAGGGGCCAACTATGGCTACACCTTC | TRBJ1-2 | TRBD1 | few | 15 | TRBV7-2
CASSQPTGARGSPLHF | TGCGCCAGCAGCCAGCCGACAGGGGCCAGAGGTTCACCCCTCCACTTT | TRBJ1-6 | TRBD1 | - | 16 | TRBV4-1
CSAKFPDTQYF | TGCAGTGCTAAATTCCCTGATACGCAGTATTTT | TRBJ2-3 | - | - | 11 | TRBV20-1
CASSWGQGAYNEQFF | TGTGCCAGCAGCTGGGGACAGGGGGCCTACAATGAGCAGTTCTTC | TRBJ2-1 | TRBD1 | few | 15 | TRBV5-6
CASGLGGRIRTDTQYF | TGTGCTAGTGGCCTAGGGGGCCGTATTAGAACAGATACGCAGTATTTT | TRBJ2-3 | TRBD1 | once | 16 | TRBV12-5
CASSLWVSGTTEAFF | TGTGCCAGCAGTTTATGGGTTTCGGGTACCACTGAAGCTTTCTTT | TRBJ1-1 | - | - | 15 | TRBV27
CASRSGTGYNSPLHF | TGTGCCAGCAGGTCCGGGACAGGGTATAATTCACCCCTCCACTTT | TRBJ1-6 | TRBD1 | few | 15 | TRBV5-4